Listed below are T cell receptor beta chains from one sample, sequenced in a study of T cell responses to AZD1222 COVID-19 vaccine. Only in-frame clones appear in the TCRdb table, and some are missing; sequencing was by immunoSEQ multiplex PCR. In the table there are about 81,000 clones, 91% of which are singletons. The sequencing here drew on peripheral blood, taken 28 days after the second AZD1222 dose. These receptors were collected from an adult who received the AZD1222 COVID-19 vaccine. Each CDR3 is given with its conserved first and last residue. A D gene is named only where the DNA matches it firmly. The size field is filled for only some rows; it gives once, few, many or a size class.

v_call	j_call	d_call	clone_size	cdr3_nt	cdr3_aa
TRBV3-1/TRBV3-2	TRBJ1-1	TRBD1	.	TGTGCCAGCAGCCAAGGGGGACAGCTGAACACTGAAGCTTTCTTT	CASSQGGQLNTEAFF
TRBV24-1	TRBJ2-3	TRBD1	.	TGTGCCACCAGTGAAACAGGGGGCGGCACAGATACGCAGTATTTT	CATSETGGGTDTQYF
TRBV3-1/TRBV3-2	TRBJ1-1	TRBD1	.	TGTGCCAGCAGTCGGGACAGTTTGAACACTGAAGCTTTCTTT	CASSRDSLNTEAFF
TRBV14	TRBJ1-1	.	.	TGTGCCAGCAGCCAAGATTTCGGGGGTACGACTGAAGCTTTCTTT	CASSQDFGGTTEAFF
TRBV12-3/TRBV12-4	TRBJ1-1	.	.	TGTGCCACCTGTAACAGGGCTGAAGCTTTCTTT	CATCNRAEAFF
TRBV28	TRBJ1-2	.	.	TGTGCCAGCAGTCCGACGCCCTGGGGCTACACCTTC	CASSPTPWGYTF
TRBV5-1	TRBJ2-1	.	.	TGCGCCAGCAGCTCCGGACGTAGCTCCTACAATGAGCAGTTCTTC	CASSSGRSSYNEQFF
TRBV28	TRBJ1-3	.	.	TGTGCCAGCAGGGGGAACATGGGGATGATCTCTGGAAACACCATATATTTT	CASRGNMGMISGNTIYF
TRBV15	TRBJ1-5	.	.	TGTGCCACCAGCAGAGCGGATCGTAGCAATCAGCCCCAGCATTTT	CATSRADRSNQPQHF
TRBV27	TRBJ2-1	.	.	TGTGCCACCAGAAACATCTACAATGAGCAGTTCTTC	CATRNIYNEQFF
TRBV12-3/TRBV12-4	TRBJ1-4	.	.	TGTGCCAGCAGTTTAACCGGCAGGGCGGGACTGTTTTTT	CASSLTGRAGLFF
TRBV20-1	TRBJ2-7	.	.	TGCAGTGCTAGTAGGAAATTCTACGAGCAGTACTTC	CSASRKFYEQYF
TRBV18	TRBJ1-2	.	.	TGTGCCAGCTCACCACGGCGGGAAGCTAACTATGGCTACACCTTC	CASSPRREANYGYTF
TRBV4-1	TRBJ2-5	.	.	TGCGCCAGCAGCCCCCAGGGCCAAGAGACCCAGTACTTC	CASSPQGQETQYF
TRBV7-8	TRBJ1-2	.	.	TGTGCCAGCACCGTGGGCAGGGGCATTTATGGCTACACCTTC	CASTVGRGIYGYTF
TRBV5-1	TRBJ1-1	TRBD1	.	TGCGCCAGCAGCTTACGGACAGGGTCGAACACTGAAGCTTTCTTT	CASSLRTGSNTEAFF
TRBV11-1	TRBJ2-2	.	.	TGTGCCAGCAGCTTAGGGCAGGACTACGGGGAGCTGTTTTTT	CASSLGQDYGELFF
TRBV6-5	TRBJ2-7	.	.	TGTGCCAGCAGTCCCTCCGGGGGGCCATCCTACGAGCAGTACTTC	CASSPSGGPSYEQYF
TRBV4-1	TRBJ2-3	TRBD2	.	TGCGCCAGCAGCCAAGATGGCGGGACTAGTTCAGATACGCAGTATTTT	CASSQDGGTSSDTQYF
TRBV2	TRBJ2-5	.	.	TGTGCCAGCAGCGACTGGTCCCAAGAGACCCAGTACTTC	CASSDWSQETQYF
TRBV7-9	TRBJ1-2	TRBD1	.	TGTGCCAGCAGCTCAACAGGGGGTAACTATGGCTACACCTTC	CASSSTGGNYGYTF
TRBV5-4	TRBJ2-3	.	.	TGTGCCAGCAGCTTGGAGGGTTGGGATACGCAGTATTTT	CASSLEGWDTQYF
TRBV5-1	TRBJ2-1	TRBD2	.	TGCGCCAGCAGCTTGGGGATAGCGGGACCTTACAATGAGCAGTTCTTC	CASSLGIAGPYNEQFF
TRBV6-5	TRBJ1-4	.	.	TGTGCCAGCAGTTACTCGAATAGGGTAGAAAAACTGTTTTTT	CASSYSNRVEKLFF
TRBV24-1	TRBJ1-5	TRBD1	.	TGTGCCACCAGCCCGGGACAGTATAGCAATCAGCCCCAGCATTTT	CATSPGQYSNQPQHF
TRBV6-5	TRBJ2-7	TRBD2	.	TGTGCCAGCCTACCGGGACTAGCGGGATCTCTCGAGCAGTACTTC	CASLPGLAGSLEQYF
TRBV5-1	TRBJ2-5	TRBD2	once	TGCGCCAGCAGCACCGGGACGACGGGACTAGCGGTACAAGAGACCCAGTACTTC	CASSTGTTGLAVQETQYF
TRBV25-1	TRBJ2-7	.	.	TGTGCCAGCAGTGAATTAGTCAGGCCGTACGAGCAGTACTTC	CASSELVRPYEQYF
TRBV4-2	TRBJ2-2	.	few	TGTGCCAGCAGCCAAGGAACAGGCTTTACAATGAACACCGGGGAGCTGTTTTTT	CASSQGTGFTMNTGELFF
TRBV7-8	TRBJ1-6	.	.	TGTGCCAGCAGCCCCGGGACAACGGAATCACCCCTCCACTTT	CASSPGTTESPLHF
TRBV10-3	TRBJ2-3	.	.	TGTGCCACGGGGGCAGACACAGATACGCAGTATTTT	CATGADTDTQYF
TRBV19	TRBJ2-1	TRBD2	.	TGTGCCAGTAGCCCCCTGGGACTAGCCTACAATGAGCAGTTCTTC	CASSPLGLAYNEQFF
TRBV9	TRBJ2-2	.	.	TGTGCCAGCAGCGTACCCCAAAAACCGAACACCGGGGAGCTGTTTTTT	CASSVPQKPNTGELFF
TRBV18	TRBJ1-4	.	.	TGTGCCAGCTCACCACCAGCGGCTGGTAATGAAAAACTGTTTTTT	CASSPPAAGNEKLFF
TRBV7-3	TRBJ1-1	.	.	TGTGCCAGCAGTCAAGAGGGAACTGAAGCTTTCTTT	CASSQEGTEAFF
TRBV4-1	TRBJ2-5	TRBD1	once	TGCGCCAGCAGCCAACCGACAGGGGGGCAGACCCAGTACTTC	CASSQPTGGQTQYF